The sequence of this T cell receptor beta chain was determined in a study of T cells in Graves' hyperthyroidism and ophthalmopathy. When ophthalmopathy did not progress within 18 months, Graves' hyperthyroidism was considered stable. Regarding this clonotype: The antigen remains undetermined.

Germline CDR1 and CDR2: MNHNS and SASEGT. CDR3 size: 16 residues. The junction had 15 bases not matched to a gene; V was cut back by 8 bases and J by 5 bases. RNA transcripts were the template for amplifying TCR beta CDR3 regions. The TCR CDR3 was amplified in a first-round RT-PCR using the HTBI primer set. Via MiXCR, TCRdb re-called the multiplex PCR reads, giving one row per CDR3 protein. The sample lists hundreds of thousands of distinct CDR3 sequences; approximately 14% were seen once. Study conclusions and caveats: Blood also carried most thyroid clonotypes expanded above 0.001.

The sequenced sample was blood. The chain uses TRBV6-1 and TRBJ1-1; 9 nucleotides match TRBD1. The sequence was obtained from a woman between 18 and 29 years old with Graves' hyperthyroidism. The CDR3 DNA follows: TGTGCCAGCGGTCCGACTTCGGGACAGGGAATAACTGAAGCTTTCTTT. This translates into CASGPTSGQGITEAFF.